The sequence of this T cell receptor beta chain was determined in a study of tumor and adjacent non-tumor tissue in lung cancer. Study at large: There were 11 to 13 adenocarcinoma, a couple of squamous cell carcinoma and 1 small cell lung cancer cases.

Comments on this clonotype: Its antigen is currently unknown. An end of the junction differs from the germline gene, which may be a read error.

The CDR3 length is 13 residues. Looked up from germline, CDR1 is MNHEY and CDR2 is SVGEGT. The library came from three nested PCR rounds adapted from ARM-PCR protocols. TCRdb analysed the multiplex PCR reads with MiXCR anew, one entry per CDR3 protein. The sample contains more than 120,000 distinct CDR3 sequences, 60% to 70% of which appear only once. Study outcomes and limitations: Normal lung showed higher cumulative top 100 clone frequency than tumor.

RNA was extracted from bulk tissue without any cell sorting. Sequenced sample: lung tumor tissue. This chain links TRBV6-2 or TRBV6-3 with TRBJ1-1; D gene unclear. The TCR originated in a man aged 60 to 75 with small cell lung cancer. CDR3 sequence: CASTAQATTVTFF. In DNA form, the CDR3 reads TGTGCAAGCACCGCCCAAGCCACCACTGTAACTTTCTTT.